This T cell receptor (beta chain) stems from a study of blood T cell repertoires in COVID-19. Across the whole study: Samples of COVID-19 (acute and convalescent) were obtained from the United States, Italy and Spain. PBMCs, B-cell-depleted T cells, or T cells provided the cDNA or gDNA that made up the material.

Authors' methods: Counts of nucleated cells, estimated from reference gene primer amplification, were obtained. Profiling relied on immunoSEQ multiplex PCR, and the TCRdb table lists in-frame clones only, not all of them. Clonal size and the V and J genes are those of that table, whereas D and trimming came from the DNA. The data hold some 450,000 clones, with approximately 88% observed a single time. As regards this clone: This sample also contains other DNA sequences that code for the same CDR3.

Seattle enrolled patients during active infection and tracked them longitudinally. Germline lookup yields CDR1 SGHVS and CDR2 FQNEAQ. The CDR3 has 12 amino acids. V lost 3 bases and J lost 5, with 7 bases in between. Sequenced sample: peripheral blood. The chain uses TRBV7-8 and TRBJ1-2, with a weak D call TRBD1 (6 bases). This sequence originates from a woman between 45 and 65 years old with COVID-19, enrolled during active disease. The CDR3 sequence is CASSFRGYGYTF. The CDR3 coding sequence is TGTGCCAGCAGCTTCAGGGGTTATGGCTACACCTTC.